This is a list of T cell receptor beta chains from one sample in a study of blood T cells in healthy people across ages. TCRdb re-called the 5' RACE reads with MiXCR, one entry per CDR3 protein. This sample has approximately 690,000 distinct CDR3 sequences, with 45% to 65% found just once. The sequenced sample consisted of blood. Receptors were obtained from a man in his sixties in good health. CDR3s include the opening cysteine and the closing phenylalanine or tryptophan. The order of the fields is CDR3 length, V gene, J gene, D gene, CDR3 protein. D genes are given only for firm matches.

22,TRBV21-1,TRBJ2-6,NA,CASSKALGGQGLISSGANVLTF
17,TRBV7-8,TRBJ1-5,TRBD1,CASSSAGTEYSNQPQHF
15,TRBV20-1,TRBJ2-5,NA,CSAGPGLPYQETQYF
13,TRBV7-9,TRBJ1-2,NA,CASSLDRFYGYTF
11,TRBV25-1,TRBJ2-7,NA,CASSEYWEQYF
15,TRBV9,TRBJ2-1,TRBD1,CASSVEGRGQIEQFF
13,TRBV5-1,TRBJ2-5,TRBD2,CASSPGLAGEEYF
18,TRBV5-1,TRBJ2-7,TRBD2,CASSGTPGTSGGSYEQYF
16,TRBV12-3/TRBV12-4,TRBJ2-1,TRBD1,CASSQRQGIGLDEQFF
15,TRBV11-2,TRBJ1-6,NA,CASSLAGYLNSPLHF
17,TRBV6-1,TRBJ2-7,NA,CASSKTPPGPSSYEQYF
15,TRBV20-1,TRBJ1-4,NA,CSARNRAATNEKLFF
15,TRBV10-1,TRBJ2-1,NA,CASSDEDLMNNEQFF
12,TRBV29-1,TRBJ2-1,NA,CSVRRGYNEQFF
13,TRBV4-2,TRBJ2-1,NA,CACSQVQPNEQFF
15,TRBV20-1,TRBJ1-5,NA,CSASDGLFDNQPQHF
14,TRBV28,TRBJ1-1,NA,CASLKGGLNTEVFF
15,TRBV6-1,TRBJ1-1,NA,CASSEMESRNTEAFF
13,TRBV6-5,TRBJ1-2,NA,CASSYGPYYGYTF
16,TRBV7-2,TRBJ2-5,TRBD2,CASSLLGVASGGTQYF
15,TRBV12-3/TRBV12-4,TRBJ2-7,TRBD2,CASRESSGSSYEQYF
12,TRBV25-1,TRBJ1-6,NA,CASRNANSPLHF
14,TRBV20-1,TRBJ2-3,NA,CSASHGDGTDTQYF
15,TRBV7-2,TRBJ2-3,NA,CASSSTRISTDTQYF
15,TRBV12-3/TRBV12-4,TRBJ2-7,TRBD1,CASSQLTGPTYEQYF
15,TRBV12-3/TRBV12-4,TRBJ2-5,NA,CASSLALRYQETQYF
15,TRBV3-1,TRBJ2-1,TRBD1,CASSPYRGSYNEQFF
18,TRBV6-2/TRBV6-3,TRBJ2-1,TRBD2,CASRPGLAGLKFYNEQFF
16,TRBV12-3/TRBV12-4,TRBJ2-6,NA,CASSPRSSLLANVLTF
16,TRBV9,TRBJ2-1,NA,CASSVDSAADYNEQFF
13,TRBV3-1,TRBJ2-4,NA,CASSPTSVGKQYF
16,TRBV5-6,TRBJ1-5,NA,CASSFGPSGAQQPQHF
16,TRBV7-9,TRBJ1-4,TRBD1,CASSPGQVATNEKLFF
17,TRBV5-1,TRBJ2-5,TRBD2,CASSRIQAGGRIGEQYF
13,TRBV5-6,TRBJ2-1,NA,CASSLRGNNEQFF
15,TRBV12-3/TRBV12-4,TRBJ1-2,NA,CASSQGTNGRYGYTF
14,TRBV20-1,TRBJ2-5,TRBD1,CSASYTGGPETQYF
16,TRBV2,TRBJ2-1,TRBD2,CASRDFWRGVNNEQFF
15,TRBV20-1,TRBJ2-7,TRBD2,CSAPRLAGGPNEQYF
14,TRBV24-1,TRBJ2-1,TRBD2,CATSGLAGTDEQFF
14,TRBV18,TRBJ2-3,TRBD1,CASSPGQGPQAQYF
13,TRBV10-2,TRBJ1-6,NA,CASSESTNSPLHF
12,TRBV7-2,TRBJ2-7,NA,CASSPPTYEQYF
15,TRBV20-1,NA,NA,CSARNPGLVGYEQYF
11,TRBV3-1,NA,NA,CASSQRGEQYF
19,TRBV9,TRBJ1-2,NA,CASSVADRTLTRSNYGYTF
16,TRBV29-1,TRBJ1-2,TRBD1,CSVEDPETGRTGGYTF
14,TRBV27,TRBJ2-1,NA,CASSPLFSKDEQFF